This T cell receptor beta chain was sequenced for a study of T cells in localized non-small cell lung cancer. Study findings and constraints: Paired adjacent lung recovered a median roughly 56 of the top 100 tumor clones. Uninvolved adjacent lung had the highest recorded T cell clonality, with tumor below it. Since sequencing was restricted to only one region of the tumor, intratumor heterogeneity remains a possibility. An association was observed between higher blood T cell density and longer overall survival.

A word on this clone: Antigen: not known.

TCRdb's copy holds only in-frame clones and misses some; the assay was immunoSEQ multiplex PCR. Of 35,000 or so clones listed, almost 90% are singletons. From germline, CDR1 is LNHDA and CDR2 SQIVND (reference sequence). This CDR3 has 16 amino acids. The ends lost 5 bases at V and 4 bases at J; junction bases unmatched: 11. The sample was peripheral blood, taken before any cancer treatment. This receptor was taken from a man between 40 and 75 years old with stage I lung adenocarcinoma. The chain carries TRBV19 and TRBJ1-1; 9 bases line up with TRBD1. The CDR3 DNA is TGTGCCAGTAGTCCCCGGGACAGGGAGATGGGCACTGAAGCTTTCTTT. Its translation is CASSPRDREMGTEAFF.